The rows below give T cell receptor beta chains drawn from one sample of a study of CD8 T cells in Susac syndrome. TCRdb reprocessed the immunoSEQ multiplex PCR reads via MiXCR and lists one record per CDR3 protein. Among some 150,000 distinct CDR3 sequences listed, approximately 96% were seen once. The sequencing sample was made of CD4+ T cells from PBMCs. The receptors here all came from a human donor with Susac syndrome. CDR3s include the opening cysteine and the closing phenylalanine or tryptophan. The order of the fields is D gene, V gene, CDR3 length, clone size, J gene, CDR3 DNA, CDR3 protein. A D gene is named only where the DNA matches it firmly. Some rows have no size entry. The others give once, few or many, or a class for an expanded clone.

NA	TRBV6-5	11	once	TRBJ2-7	TGTGCCAGCACCAATATGGATGAGCAGTACTTC	CASTNMDEQYF
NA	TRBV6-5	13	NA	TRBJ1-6	TGTGCCAGCAAGTTGGGGAATAATTCACCCCTCCACTTT	CASKLGNNSPLHF
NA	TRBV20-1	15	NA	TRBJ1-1	TGCAGTGCTAGCCAGGACGGCCCGATGAACACTGAAGCTTTCTTT	CSASQDGPMNTEAFF
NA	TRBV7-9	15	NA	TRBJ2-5	TGTGCCAGCAGCCTAGGTCCAGGGCGGCGGGAGACCCAGTACTTC	CASSLGPGRRETQYF
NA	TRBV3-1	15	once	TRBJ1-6	TGTGCCAGCAGACTGCAAGTAGTTGATAATTCACCCCTCCACTTT	CASRLQVVDNSPLHF
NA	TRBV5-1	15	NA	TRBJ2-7	TGCGCCAGCAGCTTGATGCGACTTGGCGCCTACGAGCAGTACTTC	CASSLMRLGAYEQYF
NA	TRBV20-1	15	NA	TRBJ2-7	TGCAGTGCGGGGTCACTCCGGGGGAGTTTAGACGAGCAGTACTTC	CSAGSLRGSLDEQYF
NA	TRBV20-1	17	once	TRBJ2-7	TGCAGTGCTAGAGAGGGACAGGGCGGGGGGCCTCCCTACGAGCAGTACTTC	CSAREGQGGGPPYEQYF
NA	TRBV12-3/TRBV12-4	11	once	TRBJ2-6	TGTGCCAGCAGTACCGGGGCCGTCCTGACTTTC	CASSTGAVLTF
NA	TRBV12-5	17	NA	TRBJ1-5	TGTGCTAGTGGTTTGGTACTTGGGCAGGGTAGCAATCAGCCCCAGCATTTT	CASGLVLGQGSNQPQHF
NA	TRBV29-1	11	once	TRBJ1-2	TGCAGCGCTCGAGGGGGCTATGGCTACACCTTC	CSARGGYGYTF
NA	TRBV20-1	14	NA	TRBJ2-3	TGCAGTGCTAGCGAGGCAGGGAGGACAGATACGCAGTATTTT	CSASEAGRTDTQYF
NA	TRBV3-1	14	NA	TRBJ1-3	TGTGCCAGCAGCCAAACGACTCTCGGAAACACCATATATTTT	CASSQTTLGNTIYF
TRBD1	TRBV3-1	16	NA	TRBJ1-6	TGTGCCAGCAGCCAATCCTCGGGACAGAATAATTCACCCCTCCACTTT	CASSQSSGQNNSPLHF
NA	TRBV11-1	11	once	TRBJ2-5	TGTGCCAGCAAATCCGGGGAGACCCAGTACTTC	CASKSGETQYF
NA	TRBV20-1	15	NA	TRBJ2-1	TGCAGTGCCCTTTCAGGGGAAGGCTCCTACAATGAGCAGTTCTTC	CSALSGEGSYNEQFF
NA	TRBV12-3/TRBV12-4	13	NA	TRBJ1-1	TGTGCCAGCAGTATCGGGGGGGGCACTGAAGCTTTCTTT	CASSIGGGTEAFF
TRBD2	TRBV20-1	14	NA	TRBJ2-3	TGCAGTGCTAGTCGCGGGGGTTTCGGAGGTACGCAGTATTTT	CSASRGGFGGTQYF
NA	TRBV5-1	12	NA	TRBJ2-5	TGCGCCAGCAGCACCCTGCAAGAGACCCAGTACTTC	CASSTLQETQYF
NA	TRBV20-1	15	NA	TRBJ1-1	TGCAGTGCCAGAATTCTAGCCTTTCTGAACACTGAAGCTTTCTTT	CSARILAFLNTEAFF
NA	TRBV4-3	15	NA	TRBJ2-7	TGCGCCAGCAGCCAAGAATTTGGGGGGGCCCACGAGCAGTACTTC	CASSQEFGGAHEQYF
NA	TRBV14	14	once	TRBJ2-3	TGTGCCAGCAGCCCAGGAGGGGCCGCCGTTACGCAGTATTTT	CASSPGGAAVTQYF
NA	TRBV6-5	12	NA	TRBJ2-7	TGTGCCAGCAGACACAGGGTCGGCGAGCAGTACTTC	CASRHRVGEQYF
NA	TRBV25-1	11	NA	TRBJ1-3	TGTGCCAGCATGGGGGAAAACACCATATATTTT	CASMGENTIYF
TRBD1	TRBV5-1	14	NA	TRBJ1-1	TGCGCCAGTAAAGGGGGCCCCCCGGGCACTGAAGCTTTCTTT	CASKGGPPGTEAFF
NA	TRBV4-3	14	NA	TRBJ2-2	TGCGCCAGCAGCCAAGAGGGCGGCACCGGGGAGCTGTTTTTT	CASSQEGGTGELFF
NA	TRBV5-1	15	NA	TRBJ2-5	TGCGCCAGCAGCAAAGACGCTAGCGCCCAAGAGACCCAGTACTTC	CASSKDASAQETQYF
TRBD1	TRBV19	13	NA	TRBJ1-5	TGTGCCAGTAGTATGACAGGGTCACAGCCCCAGCATTTT	CASSMTGSQPQHF
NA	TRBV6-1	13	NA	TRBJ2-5	TGTGCCAGCAGTGACTCGGACATAGAGACCCAGTACTTC	CASSDSDIETQYF
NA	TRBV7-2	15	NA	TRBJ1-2	TGTGCCAGCAGCTTACGACGTCTTTCCGTAGATGGCTACACCTTC	CASSLRRLSVDGYTF
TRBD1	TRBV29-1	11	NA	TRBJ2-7	TGCAGCGCTCGGACAGGGAACGAGCAGTACTTC	CSARTGNEQYF
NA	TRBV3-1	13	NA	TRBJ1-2	TGTGCCAGCAGCCAAGAGGGACCACAGGGCTCCACCTTC	CASSQEGPQGSTF
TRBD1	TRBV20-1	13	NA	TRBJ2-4	TGCAGTGCTAGAGTGACAGGGGAGGACATTCAGTACTTC	CSARVTGEDIQYF
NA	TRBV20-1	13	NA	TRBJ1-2	TGCAGTGCTTCTTCCGCAGGAGGGTATGGCTACACCTTC	CSASSAGGYGYTF
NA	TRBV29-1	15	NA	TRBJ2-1	TGCAGCGTTGAACAGGTGCCCATTTCCTACAATGAGCAGTTCTTC	CSVEQVPISYNEQFF
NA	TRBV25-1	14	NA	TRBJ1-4	TGTGCCAGCAAAGGGGGACACCTTAATGAAAAACTGTTTTTT	CASKGGHLNEKLFF
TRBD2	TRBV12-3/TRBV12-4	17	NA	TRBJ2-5	TGTGCCAGCAGTTTTGCTCTAGCGGGGGCCGTTCGGGAGACCCAGTACTTC	CASSFALAGAVRETQYF
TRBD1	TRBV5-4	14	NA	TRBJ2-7	TGTGCCAGCAGCTCCGGGACAGGGGCCTACGAGCAGTACTTC	CASSSGTGAYEQYF
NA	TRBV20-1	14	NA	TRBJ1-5	TGCAGTGCTAGTGGGGGAGAGGGCAATCAGCCCCAGCATTTT	CSASGGEGNQPQHF
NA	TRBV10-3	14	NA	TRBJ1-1	TGTGCCATCAGTGCCCGGCAGGGGTTAACTGAAGCTTTCTTT	CAISARQGLTEAFF
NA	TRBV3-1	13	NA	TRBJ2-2	TGTGCCAGCAGCCCTCGGAGCGACGGGGAGCTGTTTTTT	CASSPRSDGELFF
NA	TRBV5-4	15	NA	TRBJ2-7	TGTGCCAGCAGTCAGGACGCTAGAAGCTCCTACGAGCAGTACTTC	CASSQDARSSYEQYF
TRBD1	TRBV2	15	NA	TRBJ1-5	TGTGCCAGCAGGCGAACGTCAGGGGGCGTTCAGCCCCAGCATTTT	CASRRTSGGVQPQHF
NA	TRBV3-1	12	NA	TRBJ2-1	TGTGCCAGCGGAAGAAGATACAATGAGCAGTTCTTC	CASGRRYNEQFF
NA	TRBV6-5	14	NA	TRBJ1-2	TGTGCCAGCAGTCTTAACCGGGAGTGGTATGGCTACACCTTC	CASSLNREWYGYTF
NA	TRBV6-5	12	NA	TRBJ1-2	TGTGCCAGCAAAATGGGGGCCTATGGCTACACCTTC	CASKMGAYGYTF
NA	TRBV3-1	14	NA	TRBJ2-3	TGTGCCAGCAGCACCGGACGAGGAGCAGATACGCAGTATTTT	CASSTGRGADTQYF
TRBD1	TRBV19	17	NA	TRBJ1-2	TGTGCCAGTAGTATCGCCGGGACAGGGGGCTCTTTGAGTGGCTACACCTTC	CASSIAGTGGSLSGYTF
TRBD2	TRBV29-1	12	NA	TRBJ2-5	TGCAGCGTTGCCCGGGGGGATAAGACCCAGTACTTC	CSVARGDKTQYF
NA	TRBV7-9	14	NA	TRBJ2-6	TGTGCCAGCAAACAGGGAGATGGGGCCAACGTCCTGACTTTC	CASKQGDGANVLTF
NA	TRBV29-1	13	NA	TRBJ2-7	TGCAGCGCTGTCACAGGGACGCCTCGGGAGCAGTACTTC	CSAVTGTPREQYF
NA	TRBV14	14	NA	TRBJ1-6	TGTGCCAGCAGCCGGGGCAGGGGAGCTTCACCCCTCCACTTT	CASSRGRGASPLHF
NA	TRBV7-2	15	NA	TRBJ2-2	TGTGCCAGCAGCCGCCGAAGTAGCGTCCCCGGGGAGCTGTTTTTT	CASSRRSSVPGELFF
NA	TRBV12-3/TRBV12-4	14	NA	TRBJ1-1	TGTGCCAGCAGTTTAATAGGCGGGAACACTGAAGCTTTCTTT	CASSLIGGNTEAFF
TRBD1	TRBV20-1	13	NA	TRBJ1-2	TGCAGTGCTGCAGGGGACAGTTCATATGGCTACACCTTC	CSAAGDSSYGYTF
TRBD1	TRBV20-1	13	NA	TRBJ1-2	TGCAGTGCGGACCCCGGGACAGGTTATGGCTACACCTTC	CSADPGTGYGYTF
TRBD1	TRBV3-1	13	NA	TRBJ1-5	TGTGCCAGCCAACAGGGGAGGGATCAGCCCCAGCATTTT	CASQQGRDQPQHF